The entry below gives a single TCR beta chain sequence along with its context. This clone's antigen is unknown. Per-base qualities were not stored, and no clone one base away is much larger. These data originate in a study of human T cells and chemical hapten exposure (dated by TCRdb to about 2021). For the wider study: For sensitization, 2% DPC in acetone was applied to a 2 cm by 2 cm area of upper inner arm skin. Peripheral blood TCR repertoire changes were tracked in vivo in alopecia patients during primary and secondary sensitization to the hapten diphenylcyclopropenone (DPC). Patient blood was sampled pre-sensitization (week 0) and at 2, 6 and about 24 weeks after DPC sensitization. About 28 alopecia patients gave blood for TCR sequencing at one to four time points (pre-sensitization, 2, 6 and 24 weeks). The patient cohort, mostly female, included alopecia areata with under or over 50% scalp involvement, alopecia totalis and alopecia universalis. Weekly therapeutic DPC doses were additionally applied to the scalp of patients throughout the roughly 23-week study period. Patch testing was performed on the upper back with Finn chambers containing 0.01% DPC, and the patch tests were scored after 6 days according to International Contact Dermatitis Research Group standards. Libraries were pooled for sequencing, and variation in per-sample TCR yields was attributed mainly to small differences in library volumes within the pool. What the work shows at the level of the full study, not this receptor alone: After repeated subsampling, the strength of the expansion versus patch-test correlation and the threshold at which it became significant changed. All patients had alopecia, a presumed autoimmune disease, so their immune response might differ from that of healthy individuals. No change with DPC sensitization was found in the number of TCRs above 1 in 1000 frequency, and no evidence of global repertoire structure alterations was found. A positive correlation was found between the number of PT1 expanded TCRs and patch test score, with significance reached at thresholds 8, 16 and 32 but not 4. Compared with pre-sensitization or healthy control sets, expanded TCRs formed significantly more large CDR3 similarity clusters, which is consistent with antigen-driven responses.

The library was built by means of RACE. Sequencing took place on a NextSeq 500. Library preparation attached unique molecular identifiers to individual cDNA molecules for quantitative, reproducible TCR counting. For every blood RNA sample, sequencing covered both the TCR alpha and TCR beta chains. The paper's data handling went like this. Samples had a median of around 92,000 TCRs, with a range from 23,224 to 690,600. V, J and CDR3 annotation of the TCR reads was carried out using the Decombinator software suite. For PS versus PT1 abundance plots, all samples were subsampled to the same number of TCRs (28,000). Expanded TCRs were defined as absent before sensitization and observed at least eight times at the 2-week time point. The public reads were run again by TCRdb, first through fastp at Q25 and then through MiXCR, and only productive beta chains were kept. Every CDR3 protein is listed once, alongside the most common genes and DNA of its rows. V and J calls and clone size were set by TCRdb, not the authors. This sample comprises fewer than 500,000 distinct CDR3 sequences, approximately 4.4% of them detected only once. The ten top clones hold approximately 2.5% of the sample.

The meaning of the sample's time point label: patch test 1, 2 weeks after DPC sensitization. Taken with the paper, the label for treatment or condition translates to: therapeutic diphenylcyclopropenone sensitization with weekly scalp DPC. At every patch-test visit, the blood draw took place before the patch test was put on. To be eligible, patients had to be aged 18 to 70, diagnosed with alopecia and judged suitable for DPC therapy, while pregnant patients were excluded. Unfractionated whole blood was collected in Tempus Blood RNA tubes, and total RNA was extracted from that blood. The clonotype comes from a woman in her forties or fifties with alopecia areata. Some clones in this sample may be carry-over from other donors' samples. Sequenced material: whole blood, taken in connection with sensitization to the hapten diphenylcyclopropenone (DPC).

The nucleotide sequence reads as follows: TGTGCCAGCAGTATGGGGAGGCGAGGATCATGGGAGACCCAGTACTTC. This encodes CASSMGRRGSWETQYF. Here the chain combines TRBV14 and TRBJ2-5, with a tentative D gene TRBD2 over 6 matching bases. From the germline V gene, CDR1 is SGHDN and CDR2 is FVKESK. V lost 6 bases and J lost 5 bases; the stretch between them is 22 bases long. The CDR3 has 16 amino acids, counting the end cysteine and phenylalanine. Kept here is only the CDR3 DNA, which spans 48 bases and is read in frame from base 1.